The 23 T cell receptor beta chains reported below all come from one sample, sequenced in a study of shared clonotypes between healthy human individuals. Some clones are missing from TCRdb's copy, which holds only in-frame ones; the method was immunoSEQ multiplex PCR. The sample contains hundreds of thousands of clones, more than 70% of which appear only once. Source material: memory CD4+ T cells sorted from blood. Subset here: CD45RA-negative fraction. These receptors were collected from a woman aged 25 to 39 in good health.

The genes are TRBV28 and TRBJ1-5, with D hard to call. The CDR3 consists of 15 residues. Trimming left V 1 base short and J 6 bases short, with 13 bases between. Germline V gene lookup returns CDR1 MDHEN and CDR2 SYDVKM. CDR3 nucleotide sequence: TGTGCCAGCAGTTTATTTACTGGTCTCCGTCAGCCCCAGCATTTT. Translated, it gives CASSLFTGLRQPQHF. Combining the CDR3 with reference TRBV28 and TRBJ1-5 gives the whole variable domain DVKVTQSSRYLVKRTGEKVFLECVQDMDHENMFWYRQDPGLGLRLIYFSYDVKMKEKGDIPEGYSVSREKKERFSLILESASTNQTSMYLCASSLFTGLRQPQHFGDGTRLSIL.

The rearrangement uses TRBV28 and TRBJ2-7, with 8 bases matching TRBD1. Germline V gene sequence: CDR1 MDHEN, CDR2 SYDVKM. V lost 2 bases, J lost 10 bases, and 7 bases stayed unmatched. The CDR3 extends over 13 amino acids. CDR3 in DNA: TGTGCCAGCAGTTTAGAGACAGGGGAAGGTCAGTACTTC. Its protein product is CASSLETGEGQYF. The variable domain in full, with the rest retrieved from reference TRBV28 and TRBJ2-7, is DVKVTQSSRYLVKRTGEKVFLECVQDMDHENMFWYRQDPGLGLRLIYFSYDVKMKEKGDIPEGYSVSREKKERFSLILESASTNQTSMYLCASSLETGEGQYFGPGTRLTVT.

The sample holds a few counts of this clone. The chain carries TRBV30 and TRBJ1-5, with a weak D call TRBD1 (6 bases). V was trimmed by 2 bases and J by 2 bases, leaving 7 bases between them. Germline assignment: CDR1 GTSNPN and CDR2 SVGIG (reference sequence). This CDR3 contains 13 residues. CDR3 bases: TGTGCCTGGAGTCGGACAGGCAATCAGCCCCAGCATTTT. Translated, it gives CAWSRTGNQPQHF.

This clone has just a few counts. This chain links TRBV29-1 with TRBJ2-7, with D perhaps TRBD2 (6 bases). This CDR3 region has 15 residues. Per the germline V gene, CDR1 is SQVTM and CDR2 is ANQGSEA. The V gene lost 4 bases and the J gene lost 2 bases, with 18 bases spanning the gap. DNA for the CDR3: TGCAGCGTTGGTCCTCGACTAGTCCCTACCTACGAGCAGTACTTC. This encodes CSVGPRLVPTYEQYF.

This clone was recorded a few times. The chain has TRBV5-1 and TRBJ2-1, with 11 nucleotides matching TRBD1. Germline V gives CDR1 SGHRS, CDR2 YFSETQ. With 4 bases clipped from V and 10 bases from J, the junction kept 7 bases outside the gene matches. This CDR3 region has 14 residues. This CDR3 reads CASSAGTGGQEQFF. The CDR3 DNA reads as TGCGCCAGCAGCGCTGGGACAGGGGGTCAGGAGCAGTTCTTC.

This clone was seen only once. The gene calls are TRBV7-9 and TRBJ1-1; D ambiguous. The CDR3 covers 14 residues. V was pared by 3 bases and J by 0 bases, with 8 bases between. CDR1 and CDR2 from the germline V gene are SEHNR and FQNEAQ (reference sequence). This chain's CDR3 is CASSFPELNTEAFF. CDR3 DNA: TGTGCCAGCAGCTTCCCGGAATTGAACACTGAAGCTTTCTTT.

The rearrangement uses TRBV5-4 and TRBJ2-1, with 15 bases fitting TRBD2. CDR3 length: 15 residues. Germline trimming cut 3 bases from V and 8 bases from J; bases unmatched to any gene: 3. CDR1 and CDR2 (germline): SGHNT, YYREEE (reference sequence). The chain's CDR3 is CASSWTSGRAHEQFF. The CDR3 DNA reads TGTGCCAGCAGCTGGACTAGCGGGAGGGCCCATGAGCAGTTCTTC. Combining the CDR3 with reference TRBV5-4 and TRBJ2-1 gives the whole variable domain ETGVTQSPTHLIKTRGQQVTLRCSSQSGHNTVSWYQQALGQGPQFIFQYYREEENGRGNFPPRFSGLQFPNYSSELNVNALELDDSALYLCASSWTSGRAHEQFFGPGTRLTVL.

The chain carries TRBV25-1 and TRBJ2-4; D is perhaps TRBD2 (5 bases). The V end lost 5 bases, the J end lost 1 base, and 9 bases lay between the germline ends. Germline values: CDR1 MGHDK, CDR2 SYGVNS. The CDR3 runs 14 residues. CDR3 sequence (DNA): TGTGCCAGCAGTTTCCCGGGGGCCAAAAACATTCAGTACTTC. Amino acids: CASSFPGAKNIQYF.

This chain connects TRBV6-1 to TRBJ2-7; 8 nucleotides align to TRBD1. The CDR3 consists of 13 residues. With 5 bases clipped from V and 6 bases from J, the junction kept 6 bases outside the gene matches. Germline CDR1 and CDR2: MNHNS and SASEGT. This CDR3 reads CASSTRGQLEQYF. DNA of the CDR3: TGTGCCAGCAGTACCAGGGGGCAGCTCGAGCAGTACTTC.

The V and J genes are TRBV18 and TRBJ1-2, with 9 bases matching TRBD1. J lost 4 bases, V lost 3 bases, and 3 bases had no gene match. Per the germline V gene, CDR1 is KGHSH and CDR2 is LQKENI. The length of the CDR3 is 14 residues. The CDR3 protein is CASSPGTGTYGYTF. In DNA, the CDR3 is TGTGCCAGCTCACCGGGGACAGGGACCTATGGCTACACCTTC. The full variable domain, completed using reference TRBV18 and TRBJ1-2, is NAGVMQNPRHLVRRRGQEARLRCSPMKGHSHVYWYRQLPEEGLKFMVYLQKENIIDESGMPKERFSAEFPKEGPSILRIQQVVRGDSAAYFCASSPGTGTYGYTFGSGTRLTVV.

This clone was seen at least ten times. The V and J genes are TRBV5-1 and TRBJ2-1, with D uncertain. Germline V lookup: CDR1 SGHRS, CDR2 YFSETQ. This CDR3 contains 14 residues. The germline V and J ends were trimmed by 0 bases and 9 bases, with 13 bases remaining between them. The CDR3 spells CASSLVSVSSEQFF. As DNA, the CDR3 is TGCGCCAGCAGCTTGGTGTCCGTCTCGAGTGAGCAGTTCTTC.

The chain has TRBV21-1 and TRBJ2-2; TRBD2, the table's D call, lacks a check against the DNA. TRBV21-1 is assigned pseudogene status. The CDR3 has 18 residues. CDR3 sequence: CASSKSPRRAWGTGELFF. CDR3 nucleotide sequence: TGTGCCAGCAGCAAATCCCCACGGAGGGCCTGGGGCACCGGGGAGCTGTTTTTT.

This clone has a handful of counts. The rearrangement joins TRBV7-3 to TRBJ2-1; the match to TRBD2 covers 12 bases. Trimming took 5 bases from V and 5 from J; bases not matched to a gene: 13. This CDR3 contains 18 residues. The germline V gene encodes CDR1 SGHTA and CDR2 FQGTGA. Here the CDR3 DNA reads TGTGCCAGCAGCACCCCGGGCCTAGCGGGGGGGAGCCACAATGAGCAGTTCTTC. Translated, it gives CASSTPGLAGGSHNEQFF.

The table lists this clone with a few counts. The CDR3 sequence: CASSQQGVGTEAFF. The CDR3 DNA reads TGTGCCAGTAGTCAACAGGGTGTAGGCACTGAAGCTTTCTTT. The rearrangement uses TRBV19 and TRBJ1-1; D may be TRBD1 (6 bases). CDR3 size: 14 residues. Germline CDR1 LNHDA, CDR2 SQIVND (reference sequence). Trimming took off 5 bases at V and 4 bases at J, with 14 bases between the two ends.

This chain links TRBV7-2 with TRBJ2-1; tentatively, D is TRBD2 (6 bases). This CDR3 has 17 residues. The V end lost 5 bases, the J end lost 2 bases, and 19 bases lay between the germline ends. Germline CDR1 reads SGHTA; CDR2 reads FQGNSA. CDR3 in amino acids: CASSQQAGLATYNEQFF. CDR3 sequence (DNA): TGTGCCAGCAGCCAACAGGCAGGGCTAGCGACCTACAATGAGCAGTTCTTC.

The chain carries TRBV28 and TRBJ2-7; 7 bases match TRBD2. In germline, CDR1 is MDHEN, CDR2 SYDVKM. The CDR3 is 15 amino acids. V trimming: 5 bases; J trimming: 0 bases; junction bases outside the gene matches: 7. The CDR3: CASSPHERGSYEQYF. The DNA of the CDR3 is TGTGCCAGCAGTCCCCATGAGCGGGGCTCCTACGAGCAGTACTTC. The full variable domain, in which reference TRBV28 and TRBJ2-7 provide the parts outside the CDR3, is DVKVTQSSRYLVKRTGEKVFLECVQDMDHENMFWYRQDPGLGLRLIYFSYDVKMKEKGDIPEGYSVSREKKERFSLILESASTNQTSMYLCASSPHERGSYEQYFGPGTRLTVT.

The chain combines TRBV28 with TRBJ1-2; 11 nucleotides agree with TRBD1. The CDR3 is 15 residues long. Per germline, CDR1 MDHEN and CDR2 SYDVKM. V lost 4 bases and J lost 4; bases outside the gene matches: 5. In DNA form, the CDR3 reads TGTGCCAGCAGTTCGGACAGGGGGCTCAGCTATGGCTACACCTTC. Translation gives CASSSDRGLSYGYTF.

In DNA form, the CDR3 reads TGTGCCAGCAGCTGGGCGGGCAGCTCCTACGAGCAGTACTTC. This encodes CASSWAGSSYEQYF. V and J are TRBV7-1 and TRBJ2-7; D perhaps matches TRBD2 (5 bases). TRBV7-1 is flagged as an ORF with uncertain function. V lost 4 bases, J lost 0 bases, and 10 bases lay in between. The CDR3 contains 14 residues.

This clone appeared a few times. The same CDR3 is also encoded by other DNA sequences in this sample. The V and J genes are TRBV6-5 and TRBJ2-7; possible D gene TRBD2, 6 bases. Deletions cut 5 bases from V and 3 bases from J, with 11 bases between. CDR3 length: 13 amino acids. Germline values: CDR1 MNHEY, CDR2 SVGAGI. CDR3 protein: CASSRDGSYEQYF. The DNA for the CDR3 is TGTGCCAGCAGTCGGGACGGGAGCTACGAGCAGTACTTC.

This chain uses TRBV2 with TRBJ2-7, with D possibly being TRBD2 (5 bases). The CDR3 covers 14 residues. V gave up 5 bases and J gave up 1 base, with 12 bases separating them. The germline V gene encodes CDR1 SNHLY and CDR2 FYNNEI. As DNA, the CDR3 is TGTGCCAGCAGTCGACAAAGGGAGTCCTACGAGCAGTACTTC. Its protein product is CASSRQRESYEQYF.

The chain couples TRBV27 to TRBJ2-2; either TRBD1 or TRBD2 may supply D (5 bases each). This CDR3 is 13 amino acids long. Germline V lookup: CDR1 MNHEY, CDR2 SMNVEV (reference sequence). V was clipped by 10 bases and J by 5 bases, with 14 bases between them. The CDR3 reads CATKEGRTGELFF. As DNA, the CDR3 is TGTGCCACCAAAGAGGGGCGGACCGGGGAGCTGTTTTTT.

The chain employs TRBV5-6 and TRBJ2-2, with 8 positions matching TRBD2. The germline V gene has CDR1 SGHDT and CDR2 YYEEEE. The CDR3 sequence is 17 residues long. V trimming: 0 bases; J trimming: 2 bases; junction bases outside the gene matches: 6. CDR3 sequence: CASSLEYGRVNTGELFF. The DNA of the CDR3 is TGTGCCAGCAGCTTGGAATACGGGAGGGTTAACACCGGGGAGCTGTTTTTT.

The chain joins TRBV10-3 to TRBJ2-5, with 12 bases lining up with TRBD2. CDR1 is ENHRY and CDR2 is SYGVKD in the germline V gene. This CDR3 has 13 residues. The CDR3 nucleotides read TGTGCTACCCGGCTAGCGGGAGGGGAGACCCAGTACTTC. Encoded protein: CATRLAGGETQYF.